The TCR beta chain under discussion was sequenced for a study of technical replicates of blood from several donors. Measured with immunoSEQ multiplex PCR; TCRdb has only the in-frame clones, and not every one. The table has about 59,000 clones, around 97% seen once. Germline V gives CDR1 SNHLY, CDR2 FYNNEI. Deletions cut 4 bases from V and 4 bases from J, with 5 bases between. This CDR3 has 11 amino acids. This rearrangement joins TRBV2 to TRBJ2-7, with unresolved D. The source material was T cells isolated from PBMCs. This clonotype was obtained from a human donor in good health. CDR3: CASSALYEQYF. The CDR3 nucleotides read TGTGCCAGCAGTGCCCTGTACGAGCAGTACTTC.